The 18 T cell receptor beta chains listed next were all sequenced from one sample in a study of cytomegalovirus exposure and HLA in healthy donors. The PCR ran on 60 Vbeta and 13 Jbeta primers. Assay: immunoSEQ multiplex PCR; the TCRdb copy retains only in-frame clones and omits some. The sample carries about 97,000 clones, 76% recorded once. The material sequenced was PBMCs. The receptors originated from a man aged 35-49 years in good health and CMV-seronegative.

The gene calls are TRBV6-1 and TRBJ1-5, with 8 bases aligning to TRBD1. The CDR3 totals 15 residues. With V trimmed by 5 bases and J by 0 bases, 3 bases remained unmatched. Germline CDR1 MNHNS, CDR2 SASEGT. CDR3 loop: CASSTGQVSNQPQHF. CDR3 nucleotide sequence: TGTGCCAGCAGTACGGGACAGGTTAGCAATCAGCCCCAGCATTTT.

This clone was counted a few times. The V gene is TRBV5-6, the J gene TRBJ1-1; D may be TRBD1 (6 bases). The germline gives CDR1 SGHDT, CDR2 YYEEEE. The CDR3 consists of 15 residues. The ends were cut back, 4 bases at V and 2 bases at J, with 15 bases in the middle. The CDR3 region has the DNA TGTGCCAGCAGCCCCATCCAGGGGATAAACACTGAAGCTTTCTTT. It yields the protein CASSPIQGINTEAFF. Together with reference TRBV5-6 and TRBJ1-1, the CDR3 gives the full variable domain: DAGVTQSPTHLIKTRGQQVTLRCSPKSGHDTVSWYQQALGQGPQFIFQYYEEEERQRGNFPDRFSGHQFPNYSSELNVNALLLGDSALYLCASSPIQGINTEAFFGQGTRLTVV.

The chain carries TRBV27 and TRBJ2-7; weak D call: TRBD1 (6 bases). CDR1 and CDR2 from the germline V gene are MNHEY and SMNVEV (reference sequence). This CDR3 is 14 amino acids long. Trimming took off 5 bases at V and 3 bases at J, with 14 bases between the two ends. The CDR3 coding sequence is TGTGCCAGCAGTCTCTCGGACAGTCGCTACGAGCAGTACTTC. It is translated as CASSLSDSRYEQYF.

Concerning this clone itself: The junction departs from germline at one end; a sequencing error may be responsible. The DNA for the CDR3 is TGTTCCAGCAGCTTCAGTAATCAGCCCCAGCATTTT. It is translated as CSSSFSNQPQHF. The genes are TRBV7-9 and TRBJ1-5; D is unclear. The CDR3 totals 12 residues. The germline gives CDR1 SEHNR, CDR2 FQNEAQ (reference sequence).

Regarding this clone: An end of the junction differs from the germline gene, which may be a read error. V is TRBV5-1 and J is TRBJ2-7; the match to TRBD2 covers 8 bases. CDR3 length equals 17 residues. Germline V gene sequence: CDR1 SGHRS, CDR2 YFSETQ. The CDR3 sequence: CAGSLVAGTSTYYEQYF. The CDR3 DNA is TGCGCCGGCAGCTTGGTTGCCGGGACTAGTACCTACTACGAGCAGTACTTC. The full variable domain, with the rest looked up from reference TRBV5-1 and TRBJ2-7, is KAGVTQTPRYLIKTRGQQVTLSCSPISGHRSVSWYQQTPGQGLQFLFEYFSETQRNKGNFPGRFSGRQFSNSRSEMNVSTLELGDSALYLCAGSLVAGTSTYYEQYFGPGTRLTVT.

V is TRBV11-2 and J is TRBJ1-5; TRBD1 agrees at 8 bases. The CDR3 covers 15 residues. The germline gives CDR1 SGHAT, CDR2 FQNNGV. V shed 5 bases and J 7 bases; nucleotides not matched to a gene: 10. The CDR3 nucleotides read TGTGCCAGCAGCGGCGTCGGGACAGGTTCACAGCCCCAGCATTTT. Its translation is CASSGVGTGSQPQHF.

The chain carries TRBV5-8 and TRBJ1-2; D remains unclear. CDR1 is SGHTS, CDR2 YDEGEE, per germline. The CDR3 covers 15 residues. Trimming stripped 0 bases from V and 5 bases from J, with 14 bases between. The CDR3 region has the DNA TGTGCCAGCAGCTTGGAGGCGGACTTTCGGTATGGCTACACCTTC. Its protein is CASSLEADFRYGYTF.

This clone has only one observation. V is TRBV19 and J is TRBJ1-3; no definite D call. Germline lookup yields CDR1 LNHDA and CDR2 SQIVND (reference sequence). The CDR3 has 15 residues. Trimming pared 5 bases from V and 4 bases from J, leaving 15 bases between. This CDR3 is CASSSQDWRGNTIYF. DNA of the CDR3: TGTGCCAGTAGTTCCCAGGACTGGCGAGGAAACACCATATATTTT.

The chain combines TRBV27 with TRBJ1-1, with a weak D call TRBD1 (6 bases). V lost 8 bases to trimming and J lost 6 bases, with 16 bases between them. This CDR3 has 13 residues. Germline values: CDR1 MNHEY, CDR2 SMNVEV (reference sequence). The CDR3, as DNA: TGTGCCAGCGGATTACAACAGGGCTCTGAAGCTTTCTTT. Protein: CASGLQQGSEAFF.

The J gene is TRBJ1-1, the V gene TRBV7-3; TRBD1 aligns across 8 bases. The CDR3 has 16 residues. The trim removed 5 bases at V and 0 bases at J, leaving 8 bases unmatched. Per the germline V gene, CDR1 is SGHTA and CDR2 is FQGTGA. CDR3 sequence (DNA): TGTGCCAGCAGCCCAGGACAGGGAGGTCTGAACACTGAAGCTTTCTTT. Its protein product is CASSPGQGGLNTEAFF.

The V call is TRBV12-5, the J call TRBJ2-5, with TRBD1 matching 8 bases. Looked up from germline, CDR1 is LGHNT and CDR2 is FRNRAP. The length of the CDR3 is 14 residues. V was pared by 5 bases and J by 1 base, with 3 bases of the junction left unmatched. The CDR3 DNA reads as TGTGCTAGTGGTCAGGACAGGGCCCAAGAGACCCAGTACTTC. Its protein product is CASGQDRAQETQYF.

The V gene is TRBV11-2, the J gene TRBJ2-1, with 7 nucleotides matching TRBD2. Germline-derived CDR1 and CDR2 are SGHAT and FQNNGV. Trimming removed 7 bases from V and 9 bases from J; junction bases left unmatched: 6. The CDR3 loop spans 12 amino acids. The CDR3 spells CASTPGGSEQFF. For the CDR3, the DNA is TGTGCCAGCACCCCGGGGGGTAGTGAGCAGTTCTTC.

As DNA, the CDR3 is TGTGCCAGCAGCGTCGGACAGGGTCTATCCATGAACACTGAAGCTTTCTTT. Residues: CASSVGQGLSMNTEAFF. The chain is built from TRBV9 and TRBJ1-1; 8 bases agree with TRBD1. The germline gives CDR1 SGDLS, CDR2 YYNGEE. The junction had 9 bases not matched to a gene; V was cut back by 2 bases and J by 0 bases. This CDR3 is 17 amino acids long.

V gene TRBV11-2 combines with J gene TRBJ2-2; 7 nucleotides line up with TRBD2. The CDR3 is 15 amino acids. With 5 bases clipped from V and 4 bases from J, the junction kept 7 bases outside the gene matches. Germline CDR1 is SGHAT and CDR2 is FQNNGV. CDR3 nucleotides: TGTGCCAGCAGCCCTCGGGGGGTAAGCACCGGGGAGCTGTTTTTT. Its protein is CASSPRGVSTGELFF.

The rearrangement links TRBV10-3 to TRBJ2-6; TRBD2 is a possible D gene (6 bases). CDR1 is ENHRY, CDR2 SYGVKD, per germline. V gave up 7 bases and J gave up 0 bases, with 10 bases separating them. The CDR3 is 15 amino acids. The CDR3 bases are TGTGCCATCACCTCGGGGGACTCTGGGGCCAACGTCCTGACTTTC. Protein sequence: CAITSGDSGANVLTF.

CDR3 DNA sequence: TGCGCCAGCAGCTTAGGTGGGGGCAAAGAGACCCAGTACTTC. Amino acids: CASSLGGGKETQYF. This rearrangement joins TRBV5-1 to TRBJ2-5, with D maybe TRBD1 (6 bases). The V end was cut by 2 bases, the J end by 3 bases, with 11 bases between. Germline V gene sequence: CDR1 SGHRS, CDR2 YFSETQ. This CDR3 has 14 amino acids.

Only a few counts were recorded for this clone. The genes are TRBV6-5 and TRBJ2-6; D gene uncertain. The V and J ends lost 7 bases and 1 base respectively, with 5 bases between them. This CDR3 region has 13 residues. Germline V CDR1 and CDR2: MNHEY, SVGAGI. CDR3 region: CASIESGANVLTF. The DNA of the CDR3 is TGTGCCAGCATCGAGTCTGGGGCCAACGTCCTGACTTTC.

CDR3 DNA sequence: TGTGCCAGCAGTCAAACTAGATTAGCCAGGGAGCTGTTTTTT. It translates to CASSQTRLARELFF. The chain uses TRBV6-8 and TRBJ2-2, with a weak D call TRBD2 (5 bases). The germline V and J ends were trimmed by 5 bases and 9 bases, with 16 bases remaining between them. Germline CDR1 and CDR2: MNHGY and SAAAGT. CDR3 size: 14 residues.